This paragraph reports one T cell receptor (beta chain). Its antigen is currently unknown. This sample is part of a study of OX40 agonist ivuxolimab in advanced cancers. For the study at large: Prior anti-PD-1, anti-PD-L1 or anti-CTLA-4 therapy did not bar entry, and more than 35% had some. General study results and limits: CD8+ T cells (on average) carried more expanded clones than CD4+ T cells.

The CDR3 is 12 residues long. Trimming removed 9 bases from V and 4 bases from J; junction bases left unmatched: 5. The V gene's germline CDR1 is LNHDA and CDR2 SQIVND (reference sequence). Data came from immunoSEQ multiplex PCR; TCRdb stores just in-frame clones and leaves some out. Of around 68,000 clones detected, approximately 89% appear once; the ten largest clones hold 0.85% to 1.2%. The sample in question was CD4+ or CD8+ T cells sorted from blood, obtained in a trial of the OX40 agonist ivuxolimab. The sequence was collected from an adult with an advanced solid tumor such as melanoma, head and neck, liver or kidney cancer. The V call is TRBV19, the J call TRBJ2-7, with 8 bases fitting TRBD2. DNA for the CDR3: TGTGCCAGCGGAACTAGCGGATACGAGCAGTACTTC. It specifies CASGTSGYEQYF.